Following are 4 T cell receptor beta chains from one sample sequenced in a study of blood T cells in healthy people across ages. Primers used in a second PCR of roughly 7 to 12 cycles were a sample-barcoded 5' primer and a J-beta primer mix. TCRdb fed the 5' RACE reads into MiXCR, producing one record per CDR3 protein. The sample carries approximately 820,000 distinct CDR3 sequences, around two fifths recorded once. What was sequenced was blood. These receptors were collected from a man in his fifties or sixties in good health.

This clonotype has more than one count but fewer than ten. The chain recombines TRBV4-1 with TRBJ1-5; D not certain. The ends were cut back, 1 base at V and 7 bases at J, with 8 bases in the middle. The CDR3 loop spans 13 amino acids. Germline-derived CDR1 and CDR2 are MGHRA and YSYEKL. CDR3 protein: CASSQGDVQPQHF. Here the CDR3 DNA reads TGCGCCAGCAGCCAAGGGGATGTGCAGCCCCAGCATTTT.

This clonotype was counted a single time. The CDR3 loop reads CASSSGQAASGEQYF. For the CDR3, the DNA is TGTGCCAGCAGCTCCGGACAGGCGGCATCGGGCGAGCAGTACTTC. This chain links TRBV11-3 with TRBJ2-7; 7 positions agree with TRBD1. The V gene's germline CDR1 is SGHNT and CDR2 YENEEA. The V segment lost 4 bases and the J segment 6 bases; nucleotides outside the gene matches: 12. The CDR3 extends over 15 amino acids.

Comments on this clonotype: Mismatch with germline at one junction end may stem from a read error. Written as DNA, the CDR3 is TGTGCCAACAGCCAGACGGTTGATGGGGGTGAAGCTTTCTTT. Its translation: CANSQTVDGGEAFF. V usage is TRBV3-1 and J usage is TRBJ1-1; possible D gene TRBD1, 5 bases. The CDR3 is made up of 14 amino acids. CDR1 is LGHDT and CDR2 is YNNKEL in the germline V gene (reference sequence).

The chain has TRBV12-3 or TRBV12-4 and TRBJ1-1; D remains unclear. The ends were cut back, 3 bases at V and 5 bases at J, with 13 bases in the middle. The CDR3 length is 14 residues. The CDR3 region has the DNA TGTGCCAGCAGTTTGATGGGGATGGGAACTGAAGCTTTCTTT. It translates to CASSLMGMGTEAFF.